This is a list of T cell receptor beta chains from one sample in a study of beta chain features in type 1 diabetes. The protocol was immunoSEQ multiplex PCR, while the TCRdb copy is restricted to in-frame clones and leaves out a portion. The table has 900,000 or so clones, roughly 17% seen once; the top ten hold 0.023%. Sample: naive CD4+ T cells from blood. All receptors come from a woman aged 18 to 35 in good health. Both conserved end residues are part of each CDR3. Fields, in order: J gene, clone size, D gene, V gene, CDR3 protein, CDR3 DNA. A D gene is named only where the DNA matches it firmly. Part of the rows lack a size; the others show once, few, many or a class for expanded clones.

TRBJ1-2	few	NA	TRBV5-1	CASSPSPSGAYGYTF	TGCGCCAGCAGCCCCAGCCCCTCGGGAGCTTATGGCTACACCTTC
TRBJ2-3	few	TRBD2	TRBV4-1	CASSQGLAGALADTQYF	TGCGCCAGCAGCCAGGGGCTAGCGGGAGCTCTGGCAGATACGCAGTATTTT
TRBJ2-3	NA	TRBD2	TRBV9	CASSPSSGGTDTQYF	TGTGCCAGCAGCCCATCTTCGGGGGGGACAGATACGCAGTATTTT
TRBJ2-1	NA	NA	TRBV11-3	CASSSSGLTYNEQFF	TGTGCCAGCAGCTCAAGCGGGCTTACCTACAATGAGCAGTTCTTC
TRBJ2-5	few	NA	TRBV7-2	CASSSGGRAEETQYF	TGTGCCAGCAGCTCTGGAGGCCGGGCGGAGGAGACCCAGTACTTC
TRBJ2-3	NA	NA	TRBV28	CASSLTRLTGPDTQYF	TGTGCCAGCAGTCTAACCCGGCTAACGGGTCCAGATACGCAGTATTTT
TRBJ2-3	NA	TRBD2	TRBV28	CASSSGGSPDTQYF	TGTGCCAGCAGTTCGGGCGGGAGCCCAGATACGCAGTATTTT
TRBJ2-1	NA	TRBD2	TRBV14	CASSHYTGLGSNEQFF	TGTGCCAGCAGCCATTATACGGGACTAGGTTCCAATGAGCAGTTCTTC
TRBJ1-1	NA	NA	TRBV6-1	CASSPKGNTEAFF	TGTGCCAGCAGCCCTAAGGGGAACACTGAAGCTTTCTTT
TRBJ2-7	few	TRBD2	TRBV6-6	CASSLSGRTHEQYF	TGTGCCAGCAGCCTTAGCGGGAGAACACACGAGCAGTACTTC
TRBJ2-3	NA	TRBD2	TRBV29-1	CSVVGSGRTGTDTQYF	TGCAGCGTTGTGGGGTCCGGGAGGACTGGAACAGATACGCAGTATTTT
TRBJ1-2	few	NA	TRBV28	CASSLAGLPNYGYTF	TGTGCCAGCAGTTTAGCCGGACTCCCCAACTATGGCTACACCTTC
TRBJ2-3	NA	NA	TRBV10-3	CAISEASLDTQYF	TGTGCCATCAGTGAGGCTAGCTTAGATACGCAGTATTTT
TRBJ1-5	NA	NA	TRBV2	CASRGQRGNQPQHF	TGTGCCAGCAGAGGACAGCGCGGCAATCAGCCCCAGCATTTT
TRBJ1-2	NA	NA	TRBV7-2	CASSQIHYGYTF	TGTGCCAGCAGCCAGATCCACTATGGCTACACCTTC
TRBJ2-1	few	TRBD1	TRBV25-1	CASSDPGGVRYNEQFF	TGTGCCAGCAGTGATCCAGGGGGAGTAAGGTACAATGAGCAGTTCTTC
TRBJ2-2	NA	NA	TRBV9	CASSLEAARTGELFF	TGTGCCAGCAGCCTCGAGGCCGCCCGGACCGGGGAGCTGTTTTTT
TRBJ2-1	few	NA	TRBV9	CASSVGGGNEQFF	TGTGCCAGCAGCGTGGGAGGCGGCAATGAGCAGTTCTTC
TRBJ2-6	NA	NA	TRBV6-1	CASSVLSGANVLTF	TGTGCCAGCAGTGTATTGTCTGGGGCCAACGTCCTGACTTTC
TRBJ1-4	few	NA	TRBV28	CASSSQGGGEKLFF	TGTGCCAGCAGTTCCCAGGGAGGTGGTGAAAAACTGTTTTTT
TRBJ2-1	NA	NA	TRBV4-2	CASSQVRGGSYNEQFF	TGTGCCAGCAGCCAAGTAAGGGGGGGCTCCTACAATGAGCAGTTCTTC
TRBJ1-2	NA	TRBD1	TRBV6-6	CASSYTGPQGAGGYTF	TGTGCCAGCAGTTATACTGGGCCTCAGGGGGCGGGCGGCTACACCTTC
TRBJ2-5	NA	NA	TRBV18	CASSPGDRGETQYF	TGTGCCAGCTCACCAGGAGATAGGGGAGAGACCCAGTACTTC
TRBJ1-1	few	NA	TRBV16	CASSPKYGQMNTEAFF	TGTGCCAGCAGTCCAAAATATGGACAAATGAACACTGAAGCTTTCTTT
TRBJ1-5	NA	TRBD1	TRBV19	CASSMGQGAWQPQHF	TGTGCCAGTAGTATGGGACAGGGGGCCTGGCAGCCCCAGCATTTT
TRBJ2-5	few	NA	TRBV5-6	CASSSSLARQETQYF	TGTGCCAGCAGCTCAAGCCTAGCGCGCCAAGAGACCCAGTACTTC
TRBJ2-1	few	NA	TRBV7-9	CASSEMPGSYNEQFF	TGTGCCAGCAGCGAGATGCCCGGCTCCTACAATGAGCAGTTCTTC
TRBJ2-5	NA	TRBD2	TRBV5-6	CASSLPLAGETQYF	TGTGCCAGCAGCTTACCACTAGCGGGAGAGACCCAGTACTTC
TRBJ1-2	NA	NA	TRBV28	CASRSGENVYGYTF	TGTGCCAGCAGGTCAGGGGAGAACGTCTATGGCTACACCTTC
TRBJ2-1	few	TRBD2	TRBV9	CASSATSGGNEQFF	TGTGCCAGCAGCGCCACTAGCGGGGGCAATGAGCAGTTCTTC